Listed here are 7 T cell receptor beta chains from one sample, sequenced in a study of OX40 agonist ivuxolimab in advanced cancers. Some clones are missing from TCRdb's copy, which holds only in-frame ones; the method was immunoSEQ multiplex PCR. The sample lists around 26,000 clones; about four fifths were seen once. Sequenced material: CD4+ or CD8+ T cells sorted from blood, taken in a trial of the OX40 agonist ivuxolimab. Receptor source: an adult with an advanced solid tumor such as melanoma, head and neck, liver or kidney cancer.

This chain links TRBV13 with TRBJ2-5; D may correspond to TRBD1 or TRBD2 (6 bases each). V lost 5 bases and J lost 5, with 12 bases in between. From germline, CDR1 is PRHDT and CDR2 FYEKMQ (reference sequence). CDR3 length: 13 amino acids. The CDR3 coding sequence is TGTGCCAGCAGCCGAGGGGGGAGGGAGACCCAGTACTTC. Translation gives CASSRGGRETQYF.

The V call is TRBV9, the J call TRBJ1-1; 7 bases are a match to TRBD1. The CDR3 is 15 amino acids. Germline assignment: CDR1 SGDLS and CDR2 YYNGEE. Trimming cost V 4 bases and J 0 bases; bases outside gene matches: 6. The CDR3 DNA reads TGTGCCAGCAGCTTTGGGACAGCTATGAACACTGAAGCTTTCTTT. This codes for CASSFGTAMNTEAFF.

This clone has a handful of counts. The V gene is TRBV5-1, the J gene TRBJ1-1; possible D gene TRBD1, 5 bases. Germline CDR1 SGHRS, CDR2 YFSETQ. The V end lost 0 bases, the J end lost 3 bases, and 9 bases lay between the germline ends. The CDR3 loop spans 14 amino acids. The CDR3 reads CASSLAQGYTEAFF. The CDR3 nucleotides read TGCGCCAGCAGCTTGGCGCAGGGCTACACTGAAGCTTTCTTT.

This chain connects TRBV5-6 to TRBJ2-7; TRBD1 aligns across 10 bases. Germline-derived CDR1 and CDR2 are SGHDT and YYEEEE. Trimming took 0 bases from V and 6 from J; bases not matched to a gene: 3. This CDR3 is built from 14 residues. CDR3 in amino acids: CASSLAGQGSEQYF. CDR3 bases: TGTGCCAGCAGCTTGGCGGGACAGGGGAGCGAGCAGTACTTC. The full variable domain, completed using reference TRBV5-6 and TRBJ2-7, is DAGVTQSPTHLIKTRGQQVTLRCSPKSGHDTVSWYQQALGQGPQFIFQYYEEEERQRGNFPDRFSGHQFPNYSSELNVNALLLGDSALYLCASSLAGQGSEQYFGPGTRLTVT.

The rearrangement uses TRBV7-3 and TRBJ2-1; D remains unclear. Looked up from germline, CDR1 is SGHTA and CDR2 is FQGTGA. The CDR3 is made up of 15 amino acids. V lost 1 base to trimming and J lost 0 bases, with 7 bases between them. The CDR3, as DNA: TGTGCCAGCAGCTTAAAAAAGAGCTCCTACAATGAGCAGTTCTTC. It specifies CASSLKKSSYNEQFF.

The rearrangement joins TRBV29-1 to TRBJ2-7, with D possibly TRBD1 on 6 matching bases. The V end lost 2 bases, the J end lost 3 bases, and 14 bases lay between the germline ends. Germline CDR1 and CDR2: SQVTM and ANQGSEA. The CDR3 sequence is 14 residues long. The CDR3 sequence: CSVEPIQGNYEQYF. The CDR3, as DNA: TGCAGCGTTGAACCGATACAGGGCAACTACGAGCAGTACTTC.

The chain employs TRBV2 and TRBJ1-6; no clear D gene. CDR1 and CDR2 (germline): SNHLY, FYNNEI. V was pared by 6 bases and J by 4 bases, with 10 bases between. This CDR3 is built from 14 residues. CDR3 protein: CASRGPEYNSPLHF. The CDR3 region has the DNA TGTGCCAGCAGGGGTCCCGAATATAATTCACCCCTCCACTTT.